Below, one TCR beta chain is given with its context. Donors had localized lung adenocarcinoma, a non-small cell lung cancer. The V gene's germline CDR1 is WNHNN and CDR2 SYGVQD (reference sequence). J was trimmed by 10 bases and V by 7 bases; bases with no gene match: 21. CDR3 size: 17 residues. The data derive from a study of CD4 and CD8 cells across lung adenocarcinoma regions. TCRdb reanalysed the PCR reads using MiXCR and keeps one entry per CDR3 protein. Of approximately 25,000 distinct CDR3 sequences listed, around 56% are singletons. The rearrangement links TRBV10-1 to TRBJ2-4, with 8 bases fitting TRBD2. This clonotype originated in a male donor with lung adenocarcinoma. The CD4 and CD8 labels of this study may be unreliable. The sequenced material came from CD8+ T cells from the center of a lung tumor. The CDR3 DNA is TGCGCCAGCACAGCGGGGAGCGGGGGCCGAGACCAAGAGATTCAGTACTTC. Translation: CASTAGSGGRDQEIQYF.